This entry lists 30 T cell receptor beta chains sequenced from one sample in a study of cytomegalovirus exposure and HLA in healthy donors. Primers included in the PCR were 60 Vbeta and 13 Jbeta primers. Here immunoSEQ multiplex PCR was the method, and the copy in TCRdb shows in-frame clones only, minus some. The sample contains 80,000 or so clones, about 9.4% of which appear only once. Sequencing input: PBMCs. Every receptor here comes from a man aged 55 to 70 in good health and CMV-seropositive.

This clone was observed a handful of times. Here the CDR3 reads CASGLVLRDRTSYEQYF. As DNA, the CDR3 is TGTGCTAGTGGTTTGGTACTTCGGGACAGAACTTCCTACGAGCAGTACTTC. V gene TRBV12-5 combines with J gene TRBJ2-7; TRBD1 agrees at 7 bases. V trimming: 0 bases; J trimming: 1 base; junction bases outside the gene matches: 9. The CDR3 spans 17 residues. Germline V lookup: CDR1 LGHNT, CDR2 FRNRAP.

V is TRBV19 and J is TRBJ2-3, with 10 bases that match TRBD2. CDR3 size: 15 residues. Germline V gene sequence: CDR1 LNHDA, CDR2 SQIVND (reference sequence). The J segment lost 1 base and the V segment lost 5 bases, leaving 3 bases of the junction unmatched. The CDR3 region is CASSQTSGRTDTQYF. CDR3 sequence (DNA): TGTGCCAGTAGTCAGACTAGCGGGCGCACAGATACGCAGTATTTT.

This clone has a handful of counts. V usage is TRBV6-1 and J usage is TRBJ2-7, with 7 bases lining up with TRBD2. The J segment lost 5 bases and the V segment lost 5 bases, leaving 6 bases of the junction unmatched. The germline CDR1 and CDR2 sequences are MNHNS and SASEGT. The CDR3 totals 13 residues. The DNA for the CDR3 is TGTGCCAGCAGTCAACGGGAGGCGAACGAGCAGTACTTC. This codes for CASSQREANEQYF.

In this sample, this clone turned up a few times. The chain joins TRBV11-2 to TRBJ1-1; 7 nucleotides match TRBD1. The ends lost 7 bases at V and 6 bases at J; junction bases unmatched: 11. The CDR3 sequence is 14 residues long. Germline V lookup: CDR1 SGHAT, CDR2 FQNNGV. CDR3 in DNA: TGTGCCAGCATACGGACAGGTCTGTCGGCTGAAGCTTTCTTT. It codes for CASIRTGLSAEAFF. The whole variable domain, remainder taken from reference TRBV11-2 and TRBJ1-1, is EAGVAQSPRYKIIEKRQSVAFWCNPISGHATLYWYQQILGQGPKLLIQFQNNGVVDDSQLPKDRFSAERLKGVDSTLKIQPAKLEDSAVYLCASIRTGLSAEAFFGQGTRLTVV.

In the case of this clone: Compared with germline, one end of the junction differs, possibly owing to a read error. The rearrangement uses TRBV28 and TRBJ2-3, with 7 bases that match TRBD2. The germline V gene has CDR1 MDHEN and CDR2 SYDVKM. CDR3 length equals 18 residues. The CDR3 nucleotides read TGTGCCAGCAGTTCTCCCCCTGGGCTAGCGACTAGCACAGATGCGCAGTATTTT. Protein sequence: CASSSPPGLATSTDAQYF.

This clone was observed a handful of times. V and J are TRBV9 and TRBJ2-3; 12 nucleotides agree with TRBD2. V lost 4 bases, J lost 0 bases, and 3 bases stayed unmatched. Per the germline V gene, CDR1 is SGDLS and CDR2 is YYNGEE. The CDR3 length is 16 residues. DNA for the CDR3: TGTGCCAGCAGCCTCGGGACTAGCGGGAGCACAGATACGCAGTATTTT. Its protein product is CASSLGTSGSTDTQYF.

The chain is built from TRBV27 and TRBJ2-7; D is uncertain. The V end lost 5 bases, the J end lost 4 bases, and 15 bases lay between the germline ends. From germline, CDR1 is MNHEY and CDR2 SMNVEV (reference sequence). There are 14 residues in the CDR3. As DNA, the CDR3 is TGTGCCAGCAGTCCCCAAGGATCTAGGTACGAGCAGTACTTC. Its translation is CASSPQGSRYEQYF.

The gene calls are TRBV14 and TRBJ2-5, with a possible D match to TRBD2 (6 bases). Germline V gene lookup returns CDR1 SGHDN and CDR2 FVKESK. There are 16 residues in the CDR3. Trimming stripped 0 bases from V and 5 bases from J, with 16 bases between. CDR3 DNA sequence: TGTGCCAGCAGCCAAGATGGTAGCGGCGTTGGTGAGACCCAGTACTTC. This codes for CASSQDGSGVGETQYF.

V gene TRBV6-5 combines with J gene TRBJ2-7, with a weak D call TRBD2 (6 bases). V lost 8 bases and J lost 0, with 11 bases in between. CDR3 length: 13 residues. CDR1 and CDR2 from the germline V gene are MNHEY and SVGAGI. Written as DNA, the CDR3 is TGTGCCAGCTCTCCAGCGGGCTCCTACGAGCAGTACTTC. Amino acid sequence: CASSPAGSYEQYF.

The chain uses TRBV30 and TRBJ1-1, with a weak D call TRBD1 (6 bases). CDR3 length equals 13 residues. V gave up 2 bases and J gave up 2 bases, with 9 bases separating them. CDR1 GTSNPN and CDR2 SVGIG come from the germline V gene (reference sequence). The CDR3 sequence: CAWSTGHNTEAFF. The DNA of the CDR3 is TGTGCCTGGAGTACGGGACATAACACTGAAGCTTTCTTT.

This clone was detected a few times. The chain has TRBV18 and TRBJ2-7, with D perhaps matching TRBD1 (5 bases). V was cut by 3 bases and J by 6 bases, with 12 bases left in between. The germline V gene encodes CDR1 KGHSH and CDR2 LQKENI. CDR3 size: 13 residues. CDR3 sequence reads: CASSPMGLGEQYF. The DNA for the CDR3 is TGTGCCAGCTCACCTATGGGGCTTGGCGAGCAGTACTTC.

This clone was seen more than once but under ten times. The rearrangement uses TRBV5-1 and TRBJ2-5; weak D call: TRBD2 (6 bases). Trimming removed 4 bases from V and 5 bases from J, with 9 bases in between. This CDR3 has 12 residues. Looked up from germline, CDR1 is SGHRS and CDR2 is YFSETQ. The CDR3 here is CASSRERETQYF. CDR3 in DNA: TGCGCCAGCAGCCGGGAGAGGGAGACCCAGTACTTC.

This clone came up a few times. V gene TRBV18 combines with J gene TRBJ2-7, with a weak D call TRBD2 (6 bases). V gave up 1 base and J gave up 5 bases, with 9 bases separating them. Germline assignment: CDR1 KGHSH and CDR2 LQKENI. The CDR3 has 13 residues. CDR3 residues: CASSPRERDEQYF. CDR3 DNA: TGTGCCAGCTCACCACGTGAGCGGGACGAGCAGTACTTC.

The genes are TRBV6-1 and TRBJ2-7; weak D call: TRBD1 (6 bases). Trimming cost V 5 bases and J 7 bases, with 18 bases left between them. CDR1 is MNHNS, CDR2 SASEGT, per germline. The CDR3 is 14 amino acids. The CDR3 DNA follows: TGTGCCAGCAGTCGCCCAGGGGACCCTAGGGAGCAGTACTTC. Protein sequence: CASSRPGDPREQYF.

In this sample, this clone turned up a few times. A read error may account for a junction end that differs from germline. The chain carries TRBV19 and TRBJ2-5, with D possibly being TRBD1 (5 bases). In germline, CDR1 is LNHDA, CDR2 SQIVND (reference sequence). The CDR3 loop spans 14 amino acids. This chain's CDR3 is CASNIDGREETQYF. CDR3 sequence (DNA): TGTGCCAGTAATATAGACGGCAGGGAAGAGACCCAGTACTTC.

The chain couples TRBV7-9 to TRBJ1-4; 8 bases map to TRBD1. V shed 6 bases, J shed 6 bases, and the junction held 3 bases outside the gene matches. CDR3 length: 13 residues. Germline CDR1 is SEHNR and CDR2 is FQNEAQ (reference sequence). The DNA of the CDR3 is TGTGCCAGCAGGGCGACAGGGGATGAAAAACTGTTTTTT. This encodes CASRATGDEKLFF.

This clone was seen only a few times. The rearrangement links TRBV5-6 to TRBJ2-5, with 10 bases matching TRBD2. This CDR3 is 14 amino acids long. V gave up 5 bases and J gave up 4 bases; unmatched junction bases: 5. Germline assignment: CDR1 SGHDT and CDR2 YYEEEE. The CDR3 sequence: CASRLAGPGETQYF. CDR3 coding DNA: TGTGCCAGCAGACTAGCGGGGCCGGGAGAGACCCAGTACTTC.

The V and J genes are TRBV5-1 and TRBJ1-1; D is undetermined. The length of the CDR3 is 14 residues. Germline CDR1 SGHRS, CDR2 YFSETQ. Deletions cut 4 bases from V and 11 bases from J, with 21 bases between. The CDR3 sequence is CASSPSGRLLEAFF. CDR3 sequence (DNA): TGCGCCAGCAGCCCCTCGGGGAGACTTTTAGAGGCTTTCTTT. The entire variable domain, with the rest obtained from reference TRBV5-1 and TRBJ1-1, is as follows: KAGVTQTPRYLIKTRGQQVTLSCSPISGHRSVSWYQQTPGQGLQFLFEYFSETQRNKGNFPGRFSGRQFSNSRSEMNVSTLELGDSALYLCASSPSGRLLEAFFGQGTRLTVV.

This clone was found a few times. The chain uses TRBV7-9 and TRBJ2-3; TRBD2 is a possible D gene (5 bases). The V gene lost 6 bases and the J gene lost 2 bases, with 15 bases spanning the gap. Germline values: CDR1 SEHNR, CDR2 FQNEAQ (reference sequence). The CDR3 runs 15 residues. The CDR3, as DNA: TGTGCCAGCAGTAAAGAGGGCTTTCCCACAGATACGCAGTATTTT. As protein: CASSKEGFPTDTQYF.

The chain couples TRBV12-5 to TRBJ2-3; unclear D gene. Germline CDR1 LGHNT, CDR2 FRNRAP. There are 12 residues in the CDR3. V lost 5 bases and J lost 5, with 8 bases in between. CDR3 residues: CASGPSGDTQYF. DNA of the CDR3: TGTGCTAGTGGTCCATCCGGAGATACGCAGTATTTT.

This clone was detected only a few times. The DNA for the CDR3 is TGTGCCAGCTCACCACCGATGACAGGGAGGAGTTCACCCCTCCACTTT. Protein product: CASSPPMTGRSSPLHF. The genes are TRBV18 and TRBJ1-6; 7 positions agree with TRBD1. Germline CDR1 is KGHSH and CDR2 is LQKENI. V shed 0 bases and J 9 bases; nucleotides not matched to a gene: 8. The CDR3 loop spans 16 amino acids.

Written as DNA, the CDR3 is TGTGCCAGCAGCCAAGGACAGTTCTCCTACAATGAGCAGTTCTTC. Protein: CASSQGQFSYNEQFF. V and J are TRBV11-2 and TRBJ2-1; D perhaps matches TRBD1 (6 bases). The length of the CDR3 is 15 residues. With 5 bases removed from V and 0 bases from J, the gap between germline ends came to 11 bases. Per the germline V gene, CDR1 is SGHAT and CDR2 is FQNNGV.

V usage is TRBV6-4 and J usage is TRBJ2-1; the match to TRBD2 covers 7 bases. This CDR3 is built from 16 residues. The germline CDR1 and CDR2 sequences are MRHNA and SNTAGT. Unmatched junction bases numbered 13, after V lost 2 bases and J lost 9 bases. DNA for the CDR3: TGTGCCAGCAGTGACGGGAGGGCGGGTACCACAAGTGAGCAGTTCTTC. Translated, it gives CASSDGRAGTTSEQFF.

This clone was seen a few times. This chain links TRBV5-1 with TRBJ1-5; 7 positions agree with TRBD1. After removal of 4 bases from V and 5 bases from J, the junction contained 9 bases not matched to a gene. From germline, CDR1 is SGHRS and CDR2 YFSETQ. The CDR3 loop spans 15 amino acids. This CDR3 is CASSPEGATDQPQHF. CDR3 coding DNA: TGCGCCAGCAGCCCGGAGGGGGCGACGGATCAGCCCCAGCATTTT.

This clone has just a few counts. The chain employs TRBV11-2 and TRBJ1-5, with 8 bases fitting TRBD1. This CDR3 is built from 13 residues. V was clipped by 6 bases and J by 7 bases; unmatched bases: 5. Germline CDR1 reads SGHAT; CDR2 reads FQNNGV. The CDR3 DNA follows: TGTGCCAGCAGGGGGACAGGAGGGCAGCCCCAGCATTTT. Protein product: CASRGTGGQPQHF.

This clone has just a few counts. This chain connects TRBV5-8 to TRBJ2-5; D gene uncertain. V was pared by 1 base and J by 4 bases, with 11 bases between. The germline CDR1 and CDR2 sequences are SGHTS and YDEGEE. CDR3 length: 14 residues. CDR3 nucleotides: TGTGCCAGCAGCTTGTTTGAACTTACAGAGACCCAGTACTTC. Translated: CASSLFELTETQYF.

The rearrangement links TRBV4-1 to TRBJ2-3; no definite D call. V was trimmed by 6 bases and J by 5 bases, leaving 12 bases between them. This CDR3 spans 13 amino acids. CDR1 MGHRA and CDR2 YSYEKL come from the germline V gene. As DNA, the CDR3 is TGCGCCAGCAGTCGGCTAGATCTAGATACGCAGTATTTT. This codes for CASSRLDLDTQYF.

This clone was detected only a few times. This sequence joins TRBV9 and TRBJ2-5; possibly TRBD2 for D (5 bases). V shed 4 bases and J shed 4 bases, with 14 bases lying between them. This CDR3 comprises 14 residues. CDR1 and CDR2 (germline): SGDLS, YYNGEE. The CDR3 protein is CASSTRVRGETQYF. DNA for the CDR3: TGTGCCAGCAGCACTAGGGTACGCGGAGAGACCCAGTACTTC.

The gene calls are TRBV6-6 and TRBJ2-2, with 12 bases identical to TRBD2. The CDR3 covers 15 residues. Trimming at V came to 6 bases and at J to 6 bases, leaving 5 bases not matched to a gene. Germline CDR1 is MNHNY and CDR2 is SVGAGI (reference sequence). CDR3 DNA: TGTGCCAGCAGGAAACTAGCGGGAGGCGCCGGGGAGCTGTTTTTT. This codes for CASRKLAGGAGELFF.

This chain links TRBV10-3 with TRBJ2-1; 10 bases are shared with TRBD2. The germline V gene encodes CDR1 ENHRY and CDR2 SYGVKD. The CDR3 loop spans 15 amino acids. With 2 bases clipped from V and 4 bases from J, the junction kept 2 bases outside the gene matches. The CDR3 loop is CAISEGLAEYNEQFF. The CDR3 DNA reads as TGTGCCATCAGTGAGGGACTAGCGGAATACAATGAGCAGTTCTTC.